The clone carrying this T cell receptor (beta chain) was detected a few times. What it binds is unknown. The record originates from a study of T cell repertoires in cytomegalovirus infection. One entry per CDR3 protein, called by TCRdb with MiXCR from the reads. Altogether approximately 910,000 distinct CDR3 sequences are present, roughly 30% being singletons, with the ten largest covering roughly 13%. This CDR3 contains 16 residues. The germline gives CDR1 SGDLS, CDR2 YYNGEE. The ends were cut back, 2 bases at V and 4 bases at J, with 16 bases in the middle. Source: cultured CD8+ T cells from PBMCs, taken from culture after CMV antigen stimulation. The V call is TRBV9, the J call TRBJ2-1; tentatively, D is TRBD2 (6 bases). This clonotype was sampled from a human donor in good health (CMV status not recorded). Some clones in this sample may be carry-over from other donors' samples. CDR3 in amino acids: CASSVKSGSSYNEQFF. The CDR3, as DNA: TGTGCCAGCAGCGTGAAGAGCGGGTCTTCGTACAATGAGCAGTTCTTC.